This T cell receptor beta chain is from a study of T cells in Graves' hyperthyroidism and ophthalmopathy (dated 2019 in TCRdb). In terms of the full investigation: Peripheral blood samples were taken at initial diagnosis, before any treatment was given. To identify TCR V-J signatures that set the groups apart, the researchers used a discovery cohort of 90 to 100 patients, made up of 40 to 45 with Graves' ophthalmopathy and some 60 with stable Graves' hyperthyroidism. An independent validation cohort of about 20 hyperthyroidism patients and 17 patients who later progressed to ophthalmopathy tested prospective prediction of ophthalmopathy. The 100 or so discovery patients were divided at random into training and test sets in a 7:3 ratio. In addition, the study compared T-cell repertoires in thyroid tissue and in blood from roughly 6 Graves' hyperthyroidism patients. After blood sampling, hyperthyroidism patients were treated with methimazole at a starting dose of 30 mg daily, and ophthalmopathy patients were treated with high-dose intravenous methylprednisolone. According to the paper, TCR Vbeta CDR3 sequencing was carried out on 135 peripheral blood samples, which came from fewer than 50 ophthalmopathy, approximately 78 hyperthyroidism and 17 progressor patients.

Ophthalmopathy patients had moderately to severely active disease, Clinical Activity Score of at least 3, NOSPECS grade of at least 4, and duration under 3 months. Any patient with an uncontrolled infection, another autoimmune disease, pregnancy or lactation was excluded. Diagnoses relied on clinical symptoms, serum thyroxine and TRAb, thyroid ultrasound and orbital computed tomography. Ficoll-Paque density gradient centrifugation was used to isolate PBMCs from about 10 ml of fresh peripheral blood. Total RNA was extracted using Trizol reagent, and RNA quality was assessed on an Agilent 2100 Bioanalyzer. The study at large found these results: In cross-validation, a model built on a 13 V-J signature told ophthalmopathy apart from stable hyperthyroidism with roughly 87% sensitivity and approximately 84% specificity, and in testing the same model reached 80%/75%. Most expanded thyroid clonotypes (frequency above 0.001) were also detected in blood, a finding suggesting that blood repertoires may reflect thyroid immune responses. In validation, the model predicted progression to ophthalmopathy with approximately 71% sensitivity and approximately 74% specificity, a median of 6.5 months before onset. Sample size was not statistically predetermined, and blinding of investigators to group allocation was not performed.

From cysteine to phenylalanine, the CDR3 is 15 amino acids long. The kept DNA is CDR3 alone, 45 bases in frame from the first base. Relative to germline, V is 5 bases shorter and J is 2 bases shorter, with 13 bases between their ends. This clonotype was picked up many times. The antigen it binds to is not known. No much larger clone exists at a distance of one base, and base qualities are not known. Amplification of TCR beta CDR3 regions was carried out from RNA transcripts. A first-round RT-PCR of the TCR CDR3 used the HTBI primer set with the Qiagen OneStep RT-PCR kit. Libraries were constructed in a second round of multiplex PCR, after which size selection and purification were carried out. Sequencing of the libraries was done on an Illumina HiSeq2000 using paired-end 100 bp reads. On the authors' methods: SOAPnuke was used to process the raw data, with reads discarded if the reads contained adapters or uncalled bases, had a mean Phred below 15, or lacked an exact constant-primer or identifier match. High-quality paired reads were merged using COPE v1.2.5, and each unique nucleotide sequence was defined as a clonotype. MiTCR v1.1 was used to align clonotypes to the IMGT TRBV, TRBD and TRBJ reference segments. Only V-J combinations with frequency above 0.0001, covering about 99% of repertoires, were analysed. A TCS score was defined as the ratio between F50 (clonal expansion) and ExV (chaos), using BLOSUM62-based TCRdist between CDR3 peptides within each V-J. Welch's t-statistics and random forest reduced fewer than 600 V-J features to 13, which were used in a naive Bayes classifier (R e1071). In-frame beta chains were kept once TCRdb had trimmed the public reads at Q25 with fastp and called clones with MiXCR. Each entry merges the rows of one CDR3 protein and shows their most common DNA and genes. The V and J calls shown here were made by TCRdb, not taken from the authors' results. Across this sample there are 530,000 or so distinct CDR3 sequences, with roughly a quarter seen only once. The top ten constitute 10% to 12% of the sample.

Sequencing input: blood. This sequence originates from a woman between 25 and 40 years old with Graves' ophthalmopathy. In this chain, TRBV12-3 or TRBV12-4 is recombined with TRBJ1-5; confidence is insufficient to name the D gene. The nucleotides are TGTGCCAGCAGTCTCGGCGGGGTTGGCAATCAGCCCCAGCATTTT. The resulting protein is CASSLGGVGNQPQHF.